This paragraph covers one TCR beta chain sequence. The antigen remains undetermined. The repertoire was sequenced with immunoSEQ multiplex PCR; TCRdb's copy has only in-frame clones and lacks some. The sample records about 150,000 clones, 75% to 90% being singletons. The data originate from a study of T cell responses to AZD1222 COVID-19 vaccine. Study information: Pooling covered second doses at about 4 or about 12 weeks.

This CDR3 has 12 amino acids. The V gene end was trimmed by 1 base and the J gene end by 10 bases; junction bases not matched to a gene: 3. Germline CDR1 reads SNHLY; CDR2 reads FYNNEI. Notes on the study in general: Of the AZD1222 recipients, only five or six were seropositive at baseline. Dominant CD4 TCR responses targeted spike regions 160-218 and 743-854. Among spike-specific TCRs, nearly half reportedly target unmutated variant regions.

Sequencing used peripheral blood, obtained on day 0 of AZD1222 vaccination. This sequence originates from an adult in good health. The chain uses TRBV2 and TRBJ2-5, with 7 bases matching TRBD2. The CDR3 sequence: CASSEGEGIQYF. CDR3 nucleotides: TGTGCCAGCAGTGAAGGGGAGGGGATCCAGTACTTC.